These 2 T cell receptor beta chains came from one sample sequenced in a study of T cells in Graves' hyperthyroidism and ophthalmopathy (dated by TCRdb to the late 2010s). Receptor amplification or capture employed multiplex PCR. The sequencing machine was an Illumina HiSeq 2000. The TCR beta CDR3 regions were amplified from RNA transcripts. A first-round RT-PCR of the TCR CDR3 used the HTBI primer set with the Qiagen OneStep RT-PCR kit. The public reads were run again by TCRdb, first through fastp at Q25 and then through MiXCR, and only productive beta chains were kept. All rows with the same CDR3 protein become a single entry with the most common DNA and genes. Recorded for this sample are roughly 96,000 distinct CDR3 sequences; approximately 56% of them occurred a single time. Roughly 26% of the sample belongs to the ten largest clones. Sample: blood. The origin of the receptors is a woman aged 40-49 years with Graves' hyperthyroidism.

The chain combines TRBV10-2 with TRBJ2-1, with D uncertain. The V and J ends lost 2 bases and 2 bases respectively, with 10 bases between them. CDR1 is WSHSY, CDR2 SAAADI, per germline. This CDR3 is built from 15 residues. The CDR3, as DNA: TGCGCCAGCAGTGAGGCGGCTGTTACCTACAATGAGCAGTTCTTC. Amino acid sequence: CASSEAAVTYNEQFF.

This clonotype was counted a single time. V gene TRBV15 combines with J gene TRBJ1-1, with a weak D call TRBD1 (5 bases). The CDR3 spans 17 residues. The V end lost 3 bases, the J end lost 0 bases, and 17 bases lay between the germline ends. CDR1 is LNHNV and CDR2 is YYDKDF in the germline V gene (reference sequence). CDR3 loop: CATSSASSGTVNTEAFF. The DNA for the CDR3 is TGTGCCACCAGCAGTGCTAGCTCCGGGACGGTGAACACTGAAGCTTTCTTT.